This T cell receptor (beta chain) derives from a study of T cell repertoires in cytomegalovirus infection. CDR1 and CDR2 from the germline V gene are MNHNS and SASEGT. V was clipped by 4 bases and J by 2 bases, with 12 bases between them. This CDR3 is 15 amino acids long. Worth noting for this clonotype: Its matching antigen is unknown.

TCRdb re-analysed the reads in MiXCR, keeping a single row per CDR3 protein. The table shows roughly 920,000 distinct CDR3 sequences, with roughly 30% occurring only once. The chain links TRBV6-1 to TRBJ1-3; D perhaps matches TRBD1 (5 bases). The origin of this receptor is a human donor in good health (CMV status not recorded). Some clones in this sample may be carry-over from other donors' samples. Sequencing used cultured CD8+ T cells from PBMCs, obtained from culture after CMV antigen stimulation. Here the CDR3 DNA reads TGTGCCAGCAGTGGACCGACAGCGACTGGAAACACCATATATTTT. This encodes CASSGPTATGNTIYF.